These 31 T cell receptor beta chains share one sample of origin, sequenced in a study of shared clonotypes between healthy human individuals. Some clones are missing from TCRdb's copy, which holds only in-frame ones; the method was immunoSEQ multiplex PCR. The profile shows hundreds of thousands of clones, about 74% of them singletons. Input material: memory CD4+ T cells sorted from blood. The subset: CD45RA-negative fraction. These receptor sequences come from a woman aged 25 to 39 in good health.

The genes are TRBV7-2 and TRBJ2-1; TRBD2 matches 10 bases. Losses at the gene ends were 2 bases for V and 4 bases for J; bases not matched to a gene: 2. This CDR3 has 15 residues. The V gene's germline CDR1 is SGHTA and CDR2 FQGNSA. DNA for the CDR3: TGTGCCAGCAGCTTAACTAGCGGGAAATACAATGAGCAGTTCTTC. Its protein is CASSLTSGKYNEQFF.

This chain uses TRBV5-1 with TRBJ2-7; D unclear. The CDR3 has 16 amino acids. V was clipped by 0 bases and J by 1 base, with 14 bases between them. In germline, CDR1 is SGHRS, CDR2 YFSETQ. CDR3 loop: CASSLGPALTSYEQYF. CDR3 bases: TGCGCCAGCAGCTTGGGACCGGCCCTAACTTCCTACGAGCAGTACTTC.

This clone appeared once. The chain couples TRBV30 to TRBJ1-1; a possible D gene is TRBD1 (6 bases). In germline, CDR1 is GTSNPN, CDR2 SVGIG (reference sequence). Deletions cut 3 bases from V and 11 bases from J, with 19 bases between. The CDR3 runs to 13 residues. CDR3 amino acids: CAWSPLVGGQAFF. DNA for the CDR3: TGTGCCTGGAGCCCCCTCGTCGGGGGGCAGGCTTTCTTT.

The chain recombines TRBV6-5 with TRBJ2-7; 13 bases are a match to TRBD2. V was clipped by 5 bases and J by 5 bases; unmatched bases: 6. Germline lookup yields CDR1 MNHEY and CDR2 SVGAGI. The CDR3 runs 15 residues. CDR3 nucleotides: TGTGCCAGCAGTAAACTAGCGGGAGGGTATAACGAGCAGTACTTC. This gives the protein CASSKLAGGYNEQYF.

V usage is TRBV9 and J usage is TRBJ2-7, with 10 bases that match TRBD2. The CDR3 contains 14 residues. Germline lookup yields CDR1 SGDLS and CDR2 YYNGEE. V trimming: 3 bases; J trimming: 5 bases; junction bases outside the gene matches: 5. The CDR3 loop reads CASSASGRVDEQYF. CDR3 DNA: TGTGCCAGCAGCGCAAGCGGGAGGGTTGACGAGCAGTACTTC.

The CDR3 spells CASSFQGYEQYF. The CDR3 coding sequence is TGTGCCAGCAGTTTTCAGGGCTACGAGCAGTACTTC. The chain is built from TRBV27 and TRBJ2-5, with D perhaps TRBD1 (5 bases). The J call could be wrong; TRBJ2-7 is a better fit for the DNA end. Germline-derived CDR1 and CDR2 are MNHEY and SMNVEV (reference sequence). The CDR3 spans 12 residues.

The chain employs TRBV2 and TRBJ2-2; a possible D gene is TRBD2 (5 bases). The germline V gene encodes CDR1 SNHLY and CDR2 FYNNEI. The CDR3 contains 15 residues. The ends were cut back, 2 bases at V and 6 bases at J, with 13 bases in the middle. The DNA of the CDR3 is TGTGCCAGCAGTGAAAGAACCCTAGCACCCGGGGAGCTGTTTTTT. Its protein is CASSERTLAPGELFF.

A word on this clone: The sample holds other DNA sequences that translate to the same CDR3. The chain uses TRBV9 and TRBJ2-5, with TRBD2 matching over 9 bases. This CDR3 comprises 15 residues. Unmatched junction bases numbered 3, after V lost 0 bases and J lost 3 bases. Germline assignment: CDR1 SGDLS and CDR2 YYNGEE. The CDR3 DNA sequence: TGTGCCAGCAGCGTAGGGGTAGCGGGAGAAGAGACCCAGTACTTC. Protein sequence: CASSVGVAGEETQYF.

This clone turned up a few times. The chain joins TRBV6-1 to TRBJ1-5, with unresolved D. CDR3 length: 14 amino acids. V lost 7 bases, J lost 4 bases, and 14 bases lay in between. CDR1 MNHNS and CDR2 SASEGT come from the germline V gene. The CDR3 DNA follows: TGTGCCAGCAAGAGAGATGTGGGGAATCAGCCCCAGCATTTT. The encoded protein is CASKRDVGNQPQHF.

The rearrangement joins TRBV27 to TRBJ2-2, with a tentative D call TRBD2 (5 bases). V dropped 5 bases and J dropped 7 bases, with 14 bases sitting between them. The CDR3 covers 14 residues. Per germline, CDR1 MNHEY and CDR2 SMNVEV (reference sequence). CDR3 nucleotide sequence: TGTGCCAGCAGTATACGACGGGAAAGCGGGGAGCTGTTTTTT. Translating gives CASSIRRESGELFF.

This clone occurred a few times. The chain recombines TRBV28 with TRBJ2-7; no definite D call. V lost 8 bases, J lost 4 bases, and 9 bases lay in between. Germline V lookup: CDR1 MDHEN, CDR2 SYDVKM. This CDR3 has 11 residues. CDR3 amino acids: CASYGGYEQYF. CDR3 coding DNA: TGTGCCAGCTATGGTGGTTACGAGCAGTACTTC. Combining the CDR3 with reference TRBV28 and TRBJ2-7 gives the whole variable domain DVKVTQSSRYLVKRTGEKVFLECVQDMDHENMFWYRQDPGLGLRLIYFSYDVKMKEKGDIPEGYSVSREKKERFSLILESASTNQTSMYLCASYGGYEQYFGPGTRLTVT.

The J gene is TRBJ2-5, the V gene TRBV29-1, with unresolved D. The CDR3 is 13 residues long. Deletions cut 4 bases from V and 5 bases from J, with 14 bases between. Germline V CDR1 and CDR2: SQVTM, ANQGSEA. The CDR3 sequence: CSVVVEAMETQYF. The CDR3 DNA reads TGCAGCGTTGTGGTAGAGGCAATGGAGACCCAGTACTTC.

This chain connects TRBV11-3 to TRBJ2-1; perhaps TRBD1 as D (5 bases). Looked up from germline, CDR1 is SGHNT and CDR2 is YENEEA. Between the trimmed V and J ends, which lost 2 bases and 4 bases, there was a span of 15 bases. The CDR3 is made up of 16 amino acids. CDR3 loop: CASSLSGASFYNEQFF. CDR3 DNA: TGTGCCAGCAGCTTAAGTGGGGCGTCCTTTTACAATGAGCAGTTCTTC. Filled out from reference TRBV11-3 and TRBJ2-1, the complete variable domain reads EAGVVQSPRYKIIEKKQPVAFWCNPISGHNTLYWYLQNLGQGPELLIRYENEEAVDDSQLPKDRFSAERLKGVDSTLKIQPAELGDSAVYLCASSLSGASFYNEQFFGPGTRLTVL.

This clone was observed many times. This chain connects TRBV18 to TRBJ2-5; 10 nucleotides line up with TRBD1. This CDR3 spans 16 amino acids. Germline CDR1 is KGHSH and CDR2 is LQKENI. V shed 4 bases and J 0 bases; nucleotides not matched to a gene: 5. The CDR3 here is CASSLGTGAYQETQYF. The CDR3 bases are TGTGCCAGCTCACTAGGGACAGGGGCGTACCAAGAGACCCAGTACTTC.

Comments on this clone: Within the sample, other DNA sequences also encode this same CDR3. The chain is built from TRBV7-2 and TRBJ1-3; 8 positions agree with TRBD1. Per the germline V gene, CDR1 is SGHTA and CDR2 is FQGNSA. With 1 base clipped from V and 0 bases from J, the junction kept 5 bases outside the gene matches. CDR3 length: 17 amino acids. In nucleotides, the CDR3 is TGTGCCAGCAGCTTAGTAGGGACAGGCTTCTCTGGAAACACCATATATTTT. Translating it yields CASSLVGTGFSGNTIYF.

The chain combines TRBV28 with TRBJ1-2, with a possible D match to TRBD1 (5 bases). CDR3 size: 16 residues. V gave up 5 bases and J gave up 8 bases, with 24 bases separating them. Per germline, CDR1 MDHEN and CDR2 SYDVKM. The CDR3: CASSNLLGQAPGGYTF. CDR3 DNA: TGTGCCAGCAGTAACCTCCTGGGGCAGGCCCCTGGGGGCTACACCTTC.

The chain uses TRBV4-1 and TRBJ2-5; TRBD1 aligns across 9 bases. The CDR3 runs 17 residues. The V gene end was trimmed by 2 bases and the J gene end by 1 base; junction bases not matched to a gene: 8. Germline V CDR1 and CDR2: MGHRA, YSYEKL. The CDR3 is CASSQLDRGWAQETQYF. CDR3 bases: TGCGCCAGCAGCCAACTGGACAGGGGTTGGGCCCAAGAGACCCAGTACTTC.

The chain uses TRBV21-1 and TRBJ2-5. TRBV21-1 is flagged as a pseudogene. This CDR3 has 19 residues. The CDR3 here is CASSKGGRSAGQAQETQYF. CDR3 nucleotide sequence: TGTGCCAGCAGCAAAGGGGGTCGATCGGCGGGACAAGCACAAGAGACCCAGTACTTC.

The chain is built from TRBV18 and TRBJ2-1; TRBD1 agrees at 8 bases. The CDR3 loop spans 14 amino acids. CDR1 is KGHSH, CDR2 LQKENI, per germline. Trimming cost V 5 bases and J 4 bases; bases outside gene matches: 4. The CDR3 nucleotides read TGTGCCAGCTCAGGGACAGGACTTTACAATGAGCAGTTCTTC. The encoded protein is CASSGTGLYNEQFF. The entire variable domain, with the rest obtained from reference TRBV18 and TRBJ2-1, is as follows: NAGVMQNPRHLVRRRGQEARLRCSPMKGHSHVYWYRQLPEEGLKFMVYLQKENIIDESGMPKERFSAEFPKEGPSILRIQQVVRGDSAAYFCASSGTGLYNEQFFGPGTRLTVL.

This clone is a singleton in its sample. The chain couples TRBV6-5 to TRBJ2-3, with D perhaps TRBD1 or TRBD2 (5 bases each). The CDR3 totals 15 residues. V was pared by 4 bases and J by 3 bases, with 14 bases between. Germline lookup yields CDR1 MNHEY and CDR2 SVGAGI. CDR3 sequence (DNA): TGTGCCAGCAGTTCTACTAGGAAGGGGACAGATACGCAGTATTTT. Protein: CASSSTRKGTDTQYF.

This clone was seen a handful of times. This sequence joins TRBV10-3 and TRBJ1-4, with TRBD1 identical over 8 bases. Germline CDR1 ENHRY, CDR2 SYGVKD. The length of the CDR3 is 14 residues. With 6 bases clipped from V and 6 bases from J, the junction kept 6 bases outside the gene matches. CDR3 protein: CAISQGAADEKLFF. CDR3 DNA: TGTGCCATCAGCCAGGGGGCGGCCGATGAAAAACTGTTTTTT.

The V call is TRBV14, the J call TRBJ2-7; perhaps TRBD1 as D (5 bases). Germline V gives CDR1 SGHDN, CDR2 FVKESK. V lost 1 base and J 0 bases, leaving 10 bases between the germline ends. The CDR3 is made up of 15 amino acids. CDR3 DNA sequence: TGTGCCAGCAGCCAAGCTGCAGGGCCCTCCTACGAGCAGTACTTC. It translates to CASSQAAGPSYEQYF.

This clone was seen ten or more times. This CDR3 is also generated by other DNA sequences in the sample. The rearrangement uses TRBV7-2 and TRBJ2-7; D not resolved. Trimming stripped 6 bases from V and 3 bases from J, with 15 bases between. The CDR3 covers 14 residues. From germline, CDR1 is SGHTA and CDR2 FQGNSA. CDR3 nucleotide sequence: TGTGCCAGCAGTTACAGTTACGGAGACTACGAGCAGTACTTC. Translated, it gives CASSYSYGDYEQYF.

J is TRBJ1-1 and V is TRBV6-5, with D possibly TRBD1 on 6 matching bases. From germline, CDR1 is MNHEY and CDR2 SVGAGI. Trimming cost V 5 bases and J 7 bases, with 14 bases left between them. CDR3 length: 13 residues. CDR3 amino acids: CASSASGQLEAFF. The DNA for the CDR3 is TGTGCCAGCAGTGCAAGCGGACAGCTTGAAGCTTTCTTT.

The chain uses TRBV6-1 and TRBJ2-2; D unclear. The V gene lost 8 bases and the J gene lost 4 bases, with 14 bases spanning the gap. In germline, CDR1 is MNHNS, CDR2 SASEGT. This CDR3 has 14 residues. The DNA of the CDR3 is TGTGCCAGCCTAAGTCCCTACGGCACCGGGGAGCTGTTTTTT. This gives the protein CASLSPYGTGELFF.

There are many counts of this clone. The V call is TRBV7-9, the J call TRBJ2-3; D is undetermined. The CDR3 spans 14 residues. The germline gives CDR1 SEHNR, CDR2 FQNEAQ (reference sequence). The V gene lost 4 bases and the J gene lost 1 base, with 9 bases spanning the gap. The CDR3 loop is CASSSRLGTDTQYF. In DNA, the CDR3 is TGTGCCAGCAGCTCCCGGCTGGGCACAGATACGCAGTATTTT. The variable domain in full, with the rest retrieved from reference TRBV7-9 and TRBJ2-3, is DTGVSQNPRHKITKRGQNVTFRCDPISEHNRLYWYRQTLGQGPEFLTYFQNEAQLEKSRLLSDRFSAERPKGSFSTLEIQRTEQGDSAMYLCASSSRLGTDTQYFGPGTRLTVL.

This clone has a single count. V is TRBV25-1 and J is TRBJ1-1, with 7 bases that match TRBD1. V lost 3 bases to trimming and J lost 6 bases; unmatched junction nucleotides: 7. Germline V gene data show CDR1 as MGHDK and CDR2 as SYGVNS. This CDR3 is built from 14 residues. This CDR3 is CASSEPTGSAEAFF. CDR3 nucleotide sequence: TGTGCCAGCAGTGAGCCGACAGGGAGCGCTGAAGCTTTCTTT.

The V call is TRBV19, the J call TRBJ2-3; D remains ambiguous. Germline V CDR1 and CDR2: LNHDA, SQIVND (reference sequence). This CDR3 spans 14 amino acids. V lost 4 bases, J lost 0 bases, and 8 bases lay in between. CDR3 nucleotides: TGTGCCAGTAGTAGTACAACTAGCACAGATACGCAGTATTTT. This codes for CASSSTTSTDTQYF.

The chain uses TRBV29-1 and TRBJ2-7; TRBD2 aligns across 7 bases. CDR1 is SQVTM and CDR2 is ANQGSEA in the germline V gene. This CDR3 has 14 amino acids. The V gene end was trimmed by 6 bases and the J gene end by 2 bases; junction bases not matched to a gene: 10. CDR3 protein: CSVGGTRSPYEQYF. DNA for the CDR3: TGCAGCGTGGGGGGGACGAGATCCCCCTACGAGCAGTACTTC.

The chain recombines TRBV7-8 with TRBJ1-5, with 11 bases lining up with TRBD1. Germline V gene lookup returns CDR1 SGHVS and CDR2 FQNEAQ. V dropped 3 bases and J dropped 4; count of bases not matched to a gene: 8. This CDR3 is built from 17 residues. CDR3 loop: CASSLKAGQGVNQPQHF. The CDR3 bases are TGTGCCAGCAGCTTGAAGGCGGGACAGGGGGTAAATCAGCCCCAGCATTTT.

This clone was seen ten or more times. The rearrangement uses TRBV6-6 and TRBJ2-3; possible D gene TRBD2, 6 bases. The CDR3 runs 15 residues. Germline V gives CDR1 MNHNY, CDR2 SVGAGI (reference sequence). Deletions cut 0 bases from V and 5 bases from J, with 12 bases between. The CDR3 loop is CASSYSRGNRDTQYF. As DNA, the CDR3 is TGTGCCAGCAGTTACTCTCGGGGGAACAGAGATACGCAGTATTTT.